This TCR beta chain is drawn from a study of control samples from healthy donors and cancer patients. Data came from immunoSEQ multiplex PCR; TCRdb stores just in-frame clones and leaves some out. The repertoire has approximately 150,000 clones, more than 85% of them found once; the top ten carry 2% to 2.5%. This clone was observed once. Per germline, CDR1 LGHDT and CDR2 YNNKEL (reference sequence). The CDR3 has 15 residues. Trimming at V came to 8 bases and at J to 1 base, leaving 9 bases not matched to a gene. The chain is built from TRBV3-1 (or the pseudogene TRBV3-2) and TRBJ2-5, with 8 bases matching TRBD1. This TCR derives from a woman aged 40 to 55 in good health. The sequenced sample consisted of blood. CDR3: CASGGTGGIQETQYF. The CDR3 nucleotides read TGTGCCAGCGGGGGGACAGGAGGGATCCAAGAGACCCAGTACTTC.